This T cell receptor beta chain is from a study of cytotoxic CD8 clonotypes in ibrutinib-treated CLL. Study-wide findings and caveats: Public clonotypes, an uncommon group, contracted or remained stable on treatment. Exceeding age-matched healthy donors, baseline clonality also tracked the counts of circulating CD8+ T cells.

This CDR3 is built from 13 residues. Germline CDR1 SGHKS, CDR2 YYEKEE (reference sequence). V dropped 1 base and J dropped 7 bases, with 11 bases sitting between them. In regard to this clone: As yet, its antigen is unknown.

Extraction of approximately 2 micrograms of genomic DNA from cryopreserved PBMCs supplied material for TCR beta libraries. Sequencing was performed with immunoSEQ multiplex PCR; in TCRdb, only in-frame clones are kept and a portion is missing. The repertoire holds 20,000 to 30,000 clones, with roughly three quarters as singletons. The clonotype originates from a human donor with chronic lymphocytic leukemia. V usage is TRBV5-5 and J usage is TRBJ1-2; no clear D. Sequenced here: PBMCs, sampled after 24 months of ibrutinib treatment. The CDR3, as DNA: TGTGCCAGCAGCTTGTTACAGCCGGGTGGCTACACCTTC. It codes for CASSLLQPGGYTF.